These T cell receptor beta chains were read from a single sample in a study of blood T cells in healthy people across ages. TCRdb processed the 5' RACE reads anew with MiXCR; each CDR3 protein has one entry. The table has fewer than 1.5 million distinct CDR3 sequences, around two fifths seen once. Sequencing input: blood. These receptors were obtained from a woman younger than 35 in good health. Each CDR3 is given without its conserved first and last residue. D genes are given only for firm matches.

. TRBD1 TRBV10-3 ASRQGAEQY
TRBJ1-3 TRBD1 TRBV6-6 ASSYSGGLNTIY
TRBJ2-3 . TRBV20-1 SAGKKTGTDTDTQY
TRBJ1-5 . TRBV6-5 ASSFSSPNQPQH
TRBJ2-4 . TRBV5-1 ASSTGTAKNIQY
TRBJ2-7 . TRBV12-3/TRBV12-4 ASSFRAAGYEQY
TRBJ1-6 TRBD1 TRBV20-1 SAPTGITNSPLH
TRBJ2-1 TRBD2 TRBV6-5 ASSRGTSGNEQF
TRBJ1-2 . TRBV10-2 ASSPPVETICGYT
TRBJ2-5 . TRBV7-8 ASRVGTAETQY
TRBJ2-3 . TRBV9 ASSGATGDTQY
TRBJ2-3 . TRBV27 ASSSPDITGTQY
TRBJ2-1 TRBD2 TRBV27 AIKEGLAVDNEQF
TRBJ1-5 . TRBV12-5 ASARIGGRRDQPQH
TRBJ2-4 . TRBV20-1 SAPIVPGRNNEQY
. . TRBV11-2 ASSPVGFSQETQF
TRBJ1-1 . TRBV30 ALTPSVAF